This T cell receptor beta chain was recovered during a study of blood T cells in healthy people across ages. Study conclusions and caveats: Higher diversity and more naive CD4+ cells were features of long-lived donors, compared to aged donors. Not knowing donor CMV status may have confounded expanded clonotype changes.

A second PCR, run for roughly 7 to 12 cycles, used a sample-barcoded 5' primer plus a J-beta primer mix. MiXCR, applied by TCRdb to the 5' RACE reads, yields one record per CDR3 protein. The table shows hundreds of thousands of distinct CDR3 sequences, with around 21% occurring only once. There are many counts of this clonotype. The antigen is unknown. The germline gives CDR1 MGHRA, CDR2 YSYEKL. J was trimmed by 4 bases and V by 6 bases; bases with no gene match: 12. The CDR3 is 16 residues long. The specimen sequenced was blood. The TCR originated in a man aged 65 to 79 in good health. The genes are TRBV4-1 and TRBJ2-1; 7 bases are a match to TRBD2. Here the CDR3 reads CASRHGTTGGYNEQFF. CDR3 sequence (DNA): TGCGCCAGCAGACACGGGACTACAGGAGGATACAATGAGCAGTTCTTC.